According to its frequency, the clone carrying this T cell receptor beta chain is large. Its specificity is not known. About 37,500 genome equivalents of blood DNA were amplified for TRB. This sample was taken from a study of T cell clusters in autoimmune cytopenias. Study summary: The median distinct TRB clonotype count was approximately 2,400 per sample, from a median around 49,000 reads. Study-level points and caveats: The cluster-lack signature was not seen for secondary cytopenia versus chronic lymphocytic leukemia. TRB repertoire shifts in secondary cytopenia and chronic lymphocytic leukemia mostly reflected lymphoma, not autoimmunity. Exclusive TRB clusters were approximately 2.9-fold more numerous in healthy donors than in active autoimmune hepatitis.

This CDR3 is built from 14 residues. Germline-derived CDR1 and CDR2 are SEHNR and FQNEAQ (reference sequence). TRB rearrangements were amplified by touch-down multiplex PCR with mixed TRB-A/B primers. TCRdb re-called the multiplex PCR reads; one entry per CDR3 protein, DNA not given. This table lists some 890 distinct CDR3 sequences. The rearrangement links TRBV7-9 to TRBJ2-1; TCRdb indicates TRBD1, and absent DNA this call remains unverified. The sequence derives from a human donor with an autoimmune cytopenia or autoimmune hepatitis (not recorded which). Sequenced material: peripheral blood. CDR3 sequence reads: CASSRQGILNEQFF.